A single T cell receptor (beta chain) is shown here with its context. The target antigen is unknown. Use of 60 Vbeta and 13 Jbeta primers characterized the PCR. The data were produced by immunoSEQ multiplex PCR, yet TCRdb's version contains in-frame clones alone and is incomplete. The table has 150,000 to 250,000 clones, 82% seen once; the top ten hold about 0.094%. This specimen belongs to a study of cytomegalovirus exposure and HLA in healthy donors. Study conclusions and caveats: The authors reported that TCR beta sequences could predict HLA-A and HLA-B alleles. These predictions were accurate for most subjects in the first cohort.

Germline V CDR1 and CDR2: GTSNPN, SVGIG (reference sequence). Trimming took 0 bases from V and 4 from J, leaving 13 bases between them. This CDR3 is built from 15 residues. Material for sequencing was PBMCs. The receptor was isolated from a boy between 2 and 10 years old in good health and CMV-seronegative. The chain uses TRBV30 and TRBJ2-1; tentative D call: TRBD2 (7 bases). This chain's CDR3 is CAWSVGGGPYNEQFF. CDR3 nucleotide sequence: TGTGCCTGGAGTGTAGGGGGGGGCCCTTACAATGAGCAGTTCTTC.